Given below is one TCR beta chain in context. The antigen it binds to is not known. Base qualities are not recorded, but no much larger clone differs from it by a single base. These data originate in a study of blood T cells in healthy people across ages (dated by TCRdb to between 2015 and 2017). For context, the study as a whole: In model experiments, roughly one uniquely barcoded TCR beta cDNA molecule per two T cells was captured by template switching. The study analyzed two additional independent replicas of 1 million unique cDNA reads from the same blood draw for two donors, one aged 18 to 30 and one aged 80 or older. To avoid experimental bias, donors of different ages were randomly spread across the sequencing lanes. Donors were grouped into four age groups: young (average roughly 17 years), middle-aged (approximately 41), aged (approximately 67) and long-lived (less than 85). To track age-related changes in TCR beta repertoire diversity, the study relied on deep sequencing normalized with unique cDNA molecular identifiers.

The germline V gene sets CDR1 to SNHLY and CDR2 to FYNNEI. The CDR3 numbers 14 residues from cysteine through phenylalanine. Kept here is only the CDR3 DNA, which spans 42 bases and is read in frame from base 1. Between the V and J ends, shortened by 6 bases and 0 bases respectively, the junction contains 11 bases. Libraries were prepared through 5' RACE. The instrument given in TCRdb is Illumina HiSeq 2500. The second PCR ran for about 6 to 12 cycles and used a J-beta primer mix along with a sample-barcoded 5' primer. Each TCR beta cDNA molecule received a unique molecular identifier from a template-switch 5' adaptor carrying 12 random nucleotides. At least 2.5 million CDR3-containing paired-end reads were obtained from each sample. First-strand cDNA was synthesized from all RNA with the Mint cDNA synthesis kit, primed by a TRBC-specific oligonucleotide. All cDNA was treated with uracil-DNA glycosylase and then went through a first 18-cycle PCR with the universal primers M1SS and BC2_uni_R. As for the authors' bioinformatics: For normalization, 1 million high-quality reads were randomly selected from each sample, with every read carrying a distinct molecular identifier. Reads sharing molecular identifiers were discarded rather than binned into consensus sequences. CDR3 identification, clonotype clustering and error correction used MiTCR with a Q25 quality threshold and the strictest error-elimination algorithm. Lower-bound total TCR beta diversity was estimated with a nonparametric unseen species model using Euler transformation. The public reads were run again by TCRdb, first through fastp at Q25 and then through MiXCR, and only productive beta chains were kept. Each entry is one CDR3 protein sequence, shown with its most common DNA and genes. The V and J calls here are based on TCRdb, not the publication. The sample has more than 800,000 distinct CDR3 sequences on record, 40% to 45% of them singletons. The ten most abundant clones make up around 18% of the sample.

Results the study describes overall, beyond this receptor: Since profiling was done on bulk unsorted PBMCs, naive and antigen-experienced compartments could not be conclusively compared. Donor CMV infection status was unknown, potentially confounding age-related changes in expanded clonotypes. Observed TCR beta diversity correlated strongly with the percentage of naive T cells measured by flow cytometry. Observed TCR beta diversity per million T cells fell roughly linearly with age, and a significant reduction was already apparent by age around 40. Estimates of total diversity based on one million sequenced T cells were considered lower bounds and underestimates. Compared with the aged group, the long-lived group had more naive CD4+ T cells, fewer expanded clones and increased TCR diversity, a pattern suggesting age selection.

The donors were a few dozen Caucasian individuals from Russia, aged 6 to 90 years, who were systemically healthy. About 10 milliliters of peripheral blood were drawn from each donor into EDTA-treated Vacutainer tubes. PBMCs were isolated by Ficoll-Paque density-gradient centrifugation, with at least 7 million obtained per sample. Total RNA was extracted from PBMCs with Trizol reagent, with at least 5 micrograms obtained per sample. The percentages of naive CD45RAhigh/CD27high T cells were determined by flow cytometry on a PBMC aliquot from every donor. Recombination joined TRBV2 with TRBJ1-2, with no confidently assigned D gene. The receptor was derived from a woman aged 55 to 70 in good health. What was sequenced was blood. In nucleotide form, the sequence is TGTGCCAGCAGGGAGAGAGGAGCTAACTATGGCTACACCTTC. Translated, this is CASRERGANYGYTF.